This is a list of T cell receptor beta chains from one sample in a study of follicular helper T cells after annual influenza vaccination. Libraries were prepared by immunoSEQ multiplex PCR; TCRdb keeps only in-frame clonotypes and omits some of them. The repertoire holds approximately 11,000 clones, 70% to 85% seen once, with roughly 0.92% in the top ten. Sample: CXCR5- memory CD4+ T cells sorted from blood, taken 6 weeks after influenza vaccination. The receptor set was obtained from an adult who received the influenza vaccine. CDR3s include the opening cysteine and the closing phenylalanine or tryptophan. A D gene is named only where the DNA matches it firmly. The size of a clone is reported for some rows only, either as once, few or many, or as a class for expanded clones.

j_call clone_size cdr3_length v_call d_call cdr3_nt cdr3_aa
TRBJ2-2 NA 12 TRBV29-1 NA TGCAGCGTTGGTCTGAACACCGGGGAGCTGTTTTTT CSVGLNTGELFF
TRBJ1-3 NA 15 TRBV5-4 TRBD1 TGTGCCAGCAGCCAGGGGACAGGCTCTGGAAACACCATATATTTT CASSQGTGSGNTIYF
TRBJ2-2 NA 14 TRBV7-2 NA TGTGCCAGCAGCCGGGACACCGCGGCCGGGGAGCTGTTTTTT CASSRDTAAGELFF
TRBJ2-3 few 16 TRBV4-1 NA TGCGCCAGCAGCCGAACTTGGGGTAGTTATTCAGATACGCAGTATTTT CASSRTWGSYSDTQYF
TRBJ2-7 few 14 TRBV10-3 TRBD1 TGTGCCATCATTCCGGACAGGGAGACCTACGAGCAGTACTTC CAIIPDRETYEQYF
TRBJ2-1 NA 15 TRBV5-1 TRBD2 TGCGCCAGCAGCGCAGGACTAGCGCCGAACGGTGAGCAGTTCTTC CASSAGLAPNGEQFF
TRBJ2-1 NA 15 TRBV2 TRBD2 TGTGCCACCTCGGCGACTAGCGGGGGGGCCAATGAGCAGTTCTTC CATSATSGGANEQFF
TRBJ1-3 few 16 TRBV7-9 TRBD1 TGTGCCAGCAGCTTAGTATCAGGGGGCATTGGAAACACCATATATTTT CASSLVSGGIGNTIYF
TRBJ1-4 NA 12 TRBV29-1 NA TGCAGCGTTGAGGGGGGAGGACGAAAACTGTTTTTT CSVEGGGRKLFF
TRBJ1-2 NA 14 TRBV10-3 TRBD1 TGTGCCATCAGTGGCACAGGGGAGGGCTATGGCTACACCTTC CAISGTGEGYGYTF
TRBJ1-4 few 14 TRBV5-1 NA TGCGCCAGCAGCTTGTTACAGGCCAATGAAAAACTGTTTTTT CASSLLQANEKLFF
TRBJ2-2 NA 16 TRBV5-1 NA TGCGCCAGCAGCTTGGTGGAGGGTTACGGCACCGGGGAGCTGTTTTTT CASSLVEGYGTGELFF
TRBJ1-3 NA 13 TRBV30 NA TGTGCCTGGAGTCTAAGCTCTGGAAACACCATATATTTT CAWSLSSGNTIYF
TRBJ2-1 NA 15 TRBV6-1 NA TGTGCCAGCAGTGGCCGGCGGGGACGAAGTCAAGAGCAGTTCTTC CASSGRRGRSQEQFF